This T cell receptor beta chain was recorded in a study of Graves' ophthalmopathy and Graves' hyperthyroidism. At least ten counts were recorded for this clonotype. Its antigen is undetermined. Per germline, CDR1 MNHNS and CDR2 SASEGT. Trimming removed 6 bases from V and 8 bases from J, with 13 bases in between. The CDR3 is made up of 12 amino acids. Study-level findings and limits: In predicting ophthalmopathy progression, the model reached over 70% sensitivity and 72% to 85% specificity.

RNA transcripts provided the template for amplifying TCR beta CDR3 regions. First-round RT-PCR used HTBI primers; second-round multiplex PCR followed. TCRdb reprocessed the multiplex PCR reads via MiXCR and lists one record per CDR3 protein. The table includes hundreds of thousands of distinct CDR3 sequences, around 21% detected once. This chain links TRBV6-1 with TRBJ1-1; D unresolved. The specimen was peripheral blood. The source is a woman under 30 with stable Graves' hyperthyroidism. Written as DNA, the CDR3 is TGTGCCAGCAGCGCGGGCCCCCAAGAAGCTTTCTTT. Its translation: CASSAGPQEAFF.